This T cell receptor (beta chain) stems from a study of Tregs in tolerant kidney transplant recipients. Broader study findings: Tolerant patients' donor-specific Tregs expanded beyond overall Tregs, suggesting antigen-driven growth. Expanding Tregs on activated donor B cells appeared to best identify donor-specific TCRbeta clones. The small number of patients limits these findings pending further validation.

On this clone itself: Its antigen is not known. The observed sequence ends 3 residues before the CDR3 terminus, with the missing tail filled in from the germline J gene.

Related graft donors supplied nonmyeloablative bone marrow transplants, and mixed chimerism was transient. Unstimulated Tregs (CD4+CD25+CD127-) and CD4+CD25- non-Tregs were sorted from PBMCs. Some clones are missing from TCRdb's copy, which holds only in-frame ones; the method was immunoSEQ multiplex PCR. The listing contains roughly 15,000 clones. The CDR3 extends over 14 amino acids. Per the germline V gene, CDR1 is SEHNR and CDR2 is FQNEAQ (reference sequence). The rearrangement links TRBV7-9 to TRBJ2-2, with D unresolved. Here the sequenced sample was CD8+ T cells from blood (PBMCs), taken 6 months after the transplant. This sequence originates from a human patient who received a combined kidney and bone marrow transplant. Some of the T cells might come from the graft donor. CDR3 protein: CASSLEGLDEKLFF. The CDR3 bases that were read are TGTGCCAGCAGCTTAGAAGGGTTGGATGAAAAG.